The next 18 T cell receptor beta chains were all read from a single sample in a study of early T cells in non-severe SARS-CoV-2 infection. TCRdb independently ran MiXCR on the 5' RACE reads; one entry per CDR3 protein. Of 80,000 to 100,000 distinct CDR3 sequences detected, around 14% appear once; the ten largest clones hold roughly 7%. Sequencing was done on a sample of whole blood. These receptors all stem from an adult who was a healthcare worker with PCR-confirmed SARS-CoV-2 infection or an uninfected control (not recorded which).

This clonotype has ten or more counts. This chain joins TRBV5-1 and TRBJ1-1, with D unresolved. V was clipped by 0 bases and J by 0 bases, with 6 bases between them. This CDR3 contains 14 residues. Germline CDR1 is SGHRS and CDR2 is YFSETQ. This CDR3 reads CASSLGSMNTEAFF. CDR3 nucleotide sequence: TGCGCCAGCAGCTTGGGGTCGATGAACACTGAAGCTTTCTTT.

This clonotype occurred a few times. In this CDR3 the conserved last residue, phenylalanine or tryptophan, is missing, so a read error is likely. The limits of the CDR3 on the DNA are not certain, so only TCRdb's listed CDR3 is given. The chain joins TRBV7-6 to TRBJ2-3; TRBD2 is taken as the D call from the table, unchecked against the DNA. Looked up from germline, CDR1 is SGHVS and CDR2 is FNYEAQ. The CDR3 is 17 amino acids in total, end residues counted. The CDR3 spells CASSSELSGAVDTQYFS.

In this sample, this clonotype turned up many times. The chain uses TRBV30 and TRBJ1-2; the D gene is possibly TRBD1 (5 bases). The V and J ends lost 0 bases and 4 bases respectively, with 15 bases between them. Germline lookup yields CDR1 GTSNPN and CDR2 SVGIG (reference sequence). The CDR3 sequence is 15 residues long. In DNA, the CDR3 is TGTGCCTGGAGTGTTTCCCCTAGAGGGGTCTATGGCTACACCTTC. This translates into CAWSVSPRGVYGYTF.

CDR3 DNA: TGCAGCGTTGCCCGGGGGACTAGCGGGAGCAATGAGCAGTTCTTC. It is translated as CSVARGTSGSNEQFF. The rearrangement uses TRBV29-1 and TRBJ2-1, with 14 nucleotides matching TRBD2. Germline V gene lookup returns CDR1 SQVTM and CDR2 ANQGSEA. The CDR3 loop spans 15 amino acids. V lost 4 bases and J lost 6; bases outside the gene matches: 5.

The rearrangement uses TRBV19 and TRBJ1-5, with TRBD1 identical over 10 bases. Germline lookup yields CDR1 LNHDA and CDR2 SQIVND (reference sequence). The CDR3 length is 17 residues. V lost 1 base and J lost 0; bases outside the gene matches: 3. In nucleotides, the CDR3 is TGTGCCAGTAGTATAGGCGGGACAGGGGATAGCAATCAGCCCCAGCATTTT. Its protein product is CASSIGGTGDSNQPQHF. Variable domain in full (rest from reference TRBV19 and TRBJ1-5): DGGITQSPKYLFRKEGQNVTLSCEQNLNHDAMYWYRQDPGQGLRLIYYSQIVNDFQKGDIAEGYSVSREKKESFPLTVTSAQKNPTAFYLCASSIGGTGDSNQPQHFGDGTRLSIL.

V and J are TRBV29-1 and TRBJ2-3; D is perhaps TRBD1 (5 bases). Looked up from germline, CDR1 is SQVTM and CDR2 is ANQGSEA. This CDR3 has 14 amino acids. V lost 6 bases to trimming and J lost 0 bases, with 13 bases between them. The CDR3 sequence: CSVDPGPSTDTQYF. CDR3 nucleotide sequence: TGCAGCGTCGACCCAGGGCCTAGCACAGATACGCAGTATTTT.

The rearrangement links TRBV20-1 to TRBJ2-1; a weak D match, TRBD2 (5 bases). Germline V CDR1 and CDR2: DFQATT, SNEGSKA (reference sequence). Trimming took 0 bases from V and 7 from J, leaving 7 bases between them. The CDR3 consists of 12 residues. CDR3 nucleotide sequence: TGCAGTGCTAGAGATCGGACTAATGAGCAGTTCTTC. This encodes CSARDRTNEQFF.

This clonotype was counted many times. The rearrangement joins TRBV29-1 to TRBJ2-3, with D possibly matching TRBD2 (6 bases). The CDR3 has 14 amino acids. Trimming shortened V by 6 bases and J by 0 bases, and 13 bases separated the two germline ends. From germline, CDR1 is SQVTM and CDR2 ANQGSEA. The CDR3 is CSVGSGLSTDTQYF. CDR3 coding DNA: TGCAGCGTGGGGAGCGGGTTAAGCACAGATACGCAGTATTTT.

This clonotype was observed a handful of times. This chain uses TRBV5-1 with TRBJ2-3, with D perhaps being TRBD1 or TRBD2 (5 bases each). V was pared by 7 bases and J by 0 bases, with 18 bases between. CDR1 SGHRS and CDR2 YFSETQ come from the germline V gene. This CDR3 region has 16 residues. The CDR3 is CASVEGQAWSTDTQYF. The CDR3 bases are TGCGCCAGCGTAGAGGGGCAGGCGTGGAGCACAGATACGCAGTATTTT.

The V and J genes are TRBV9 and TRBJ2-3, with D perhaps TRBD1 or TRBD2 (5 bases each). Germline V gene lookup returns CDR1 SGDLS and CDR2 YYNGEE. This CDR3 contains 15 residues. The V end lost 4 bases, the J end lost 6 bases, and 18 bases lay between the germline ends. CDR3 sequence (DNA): TGTGCCAGCAGCCCCACGGAGCGTTGGGGGGATACGCAGTATTTT. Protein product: CASSPTERWGDTQYF.

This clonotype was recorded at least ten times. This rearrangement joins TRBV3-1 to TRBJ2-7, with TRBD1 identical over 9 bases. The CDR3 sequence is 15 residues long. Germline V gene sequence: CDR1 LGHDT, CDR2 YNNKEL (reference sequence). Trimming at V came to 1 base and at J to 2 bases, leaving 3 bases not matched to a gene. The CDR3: CASSQGGTGTYEQYF. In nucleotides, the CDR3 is TGTGCCAGCAGCCAAGGCGGGACAGGGACCTACGAGCAGTACTTC.

This CDR3 reads CASSNAAGNQETQYF. The CDR3 DNA reads as TGTGCCAGCAGCAATGCAGCTGGGAACCAAGAGACCCAGTACTTC. The chain uses TRBV7-9 and TRBJ2-5; no definite D call. Trimming cost V 5 bases and J 0 bases, with 13 bases left between them. This CDR3 contains 15 residues. CDR1 SEHNR and CDR2 FQNEAQ come from the germline V gene (reference sequence).

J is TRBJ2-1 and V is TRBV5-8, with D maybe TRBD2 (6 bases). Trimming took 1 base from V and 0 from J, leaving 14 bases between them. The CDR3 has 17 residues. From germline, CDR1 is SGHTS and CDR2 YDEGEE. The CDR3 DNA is TGTGCCAGCAGCTTGTGGGGTAGCGGCCGCTCCTACAATGAGCAGTTCTTC. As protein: CASSLWGSGRSYNEQFF.

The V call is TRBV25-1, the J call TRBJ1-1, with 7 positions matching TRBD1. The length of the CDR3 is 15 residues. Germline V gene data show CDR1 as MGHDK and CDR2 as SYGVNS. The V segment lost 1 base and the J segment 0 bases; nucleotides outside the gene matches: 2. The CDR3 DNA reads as TGTGCCAGCAGTGAATGGGACAGCATGAACACTGAAGCTTTCTTT. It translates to CASSEWDSMNTEAFF.

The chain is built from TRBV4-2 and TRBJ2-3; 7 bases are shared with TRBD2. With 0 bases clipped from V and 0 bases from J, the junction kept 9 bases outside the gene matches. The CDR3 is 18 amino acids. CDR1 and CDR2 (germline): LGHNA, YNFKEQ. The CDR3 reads CASSQDVGGSISTDTQYF. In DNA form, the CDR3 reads TGTGCCAGCAGCCAAGATGTCGGCGGGAGTATAAGCACAGATACGCAGTATTTT.

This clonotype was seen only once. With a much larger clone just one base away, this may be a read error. The CDR3 reads CASSPRLAQETRYF. DNA of the CDR3: TGTGCCAGCAGTCCCCGACTAGCGCAAGAGACCCGGTACTTC. The chain has TRBV28 and TRBJ2-5, with 8 positions matching TRBD2. Per the germline V gene, CDR1 is MDHEN and CDR2 is SYDVKM. The CDR3 has 14 residues.

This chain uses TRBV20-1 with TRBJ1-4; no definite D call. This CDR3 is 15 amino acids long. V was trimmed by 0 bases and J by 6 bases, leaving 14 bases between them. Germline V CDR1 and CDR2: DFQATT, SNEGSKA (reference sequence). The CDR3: CSARDPRERDEKLFF. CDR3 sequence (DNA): TGCAGTGCTAGAGATCCGAGGGAACGAGATGAAAAACTGTTTTTT.

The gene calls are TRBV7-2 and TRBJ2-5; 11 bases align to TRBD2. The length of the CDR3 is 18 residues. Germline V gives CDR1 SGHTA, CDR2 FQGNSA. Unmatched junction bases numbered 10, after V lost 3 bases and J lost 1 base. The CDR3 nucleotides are TGTGCCAGCAGCTTCACGGCGGTAGCGGGAGGGCCCCAAGAGACCCAGTACTTC. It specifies CASSFTAVAGGPQETQYF.